Each of the 27 T cell receptor beta chains below was sequenced from the same sample in a study of regulatory T cells in long-lasting Graves disease. Sequencing libraries for TCR beta were prepared with iRepertoire HTBI primers and Arm-PCR of CDR3 regions. A single record per CDR3 protein comes from TCRdb applying MiXCR to the multiplex PCR reads. The sample lists over 500,000 distinct CDR3 sequences; roughly 15% were seen once. The time point: newly diagnosed GD, antithyroid drugs for less than 3 months. PBMC RNA was the source of the TCR library. The same sample was also studied in work on T cells in Graves' hyperthyroidism and ophthalmopathy.

The input for sequencing was peripheral blood mononuclear cells (PBMCs), taken at new diagnosis, from a patient treated with antithyroid drugs. The receptors stem from a woman aged 25 to 39 with Graves disease.

In its sample, this clonotype was seen once. The final CDR3 position lacks the conserved phenylalanine or tryptophan, pointing to a likely read error. The chain employs TRBV20-1 and TRBJ1-5; no definite D call. CDR3 length equals 14 residues. CDR1 is DFQATT, CDR2 SNEGSKA, per germline (reference sequence). Trimming removed 0 bases from V and 3 bases from J, with 9 bases in between. CDR3 sequence: CSARDQRVNQPQHL. CDR3 nucleotides: TGCAGTGCTAGAGATCAGAGGGTCAATCAGCCCCAGCATCTT.

For the CDR3, the DNA is TGCAGTGCTGTGACAGTGAACACAGATACGCAGTATTTT. Translated: CSAVTVNTDTQYF. V and J are TRBV20-1 and TRBJ2-3, with D possibly TRBD1 on 5 matching bases. Trimming removed 5 bases at V and 2 bases at J, with 11 bases between. The CDR3 is 13 amino acids. The germline gives CDR1 DFQATT, CDR2 SNEGSKA (reference sequence).

Details on this clonotype: It may be a read error: a sequence one base away is much more abundant. The rearrangement uses TRBV7-2 and TRBJ2-3; TRBD1 might be the D (5 bases). CDR1 is SGHTA and CDR2 is FQGNSA in the germline V gene. There are 16 residues in the CDR3. The DNA of the CDR3 is TGTGCCAGCAGCTTGAAAGTACCTCGTAGCACAGGTACGCAGTATTTT. Its translation: CASSLKVPRSTGTQYF.

In its sample, this clonotype was seen a few times. V and J are TRBV20-1 and TRBJ1-3; no firm D call. The CDR3 sequence is 13 residues long. Germline loops: CDR1 DFQATT, CDR2 SNEGSKA (reference sequence). V was pared by 6 bases and J by 2 bases, with 11 bases between. The CDR3 reads CSARAGTGNTIYF. The CDR3 bases are TGCAGTGCCCGGGCGGGGACTGGAAACACCATATATTTT.

The sample holds many counts of this clonotype. The chain joins TRBV12-3 or TRBV12-4 to TRBJ1-5, with D tentatively TRBD1 (6 bases). The CDR3 consists of 15 residues. V was pared by 6 bases and J by 1 base, with 13 bases between. The CDR3 DNA reads TGTGCCAGCAGCGAACAACAGGGAAGCAATCAGCCCCAGCATTTT. The encoded protein is CASSEQQGSNQPQHF.

The V gene is TRBV19, the J gene TRBJ1-2; weak D call: TRBD1 (6 bases). Germline CDR1 and CDR2: LNHDA and SQIVND (reference sequence). V lost 6 bases to trimming and J lost 5 bases, with 16 bases between them. The CDR3 totals 14 residues. For the CDR3, the DNA is TGTGCCAGTAGGCGGGAAGCTCAGGGGTATGGCTACACCTTC. Amino acids: CASRREAQGYGYTF.

This clonotype was counted only a few times. The CDR3 DNA reads as TGCGCCAGCAGCTCTAGCGGTCTCAAAATCTACGAGCAGTACTTC. It specifies CASSSSGLKIYEQYF. The chain has TRBV5-1 and TRBJ2-7, with 7 bases fitting TRBD2. Germline V gives CDR1 SGHRS, CDR2 YFSETQ. The CDR3 spans 15 residues. V lost 3 bases to trimming and J lost 3 bases; unmatched junction nucleotides: 9.

Only a few counts were recorded for this clonotype. The rearrangement joins TRBV3-1 to TRBJ2-3; TRBD2 matches 10 bases. This CDR3 contains 15 residues. V gave up 1 base and J gave up 6 bases; unmatched junction bases: 4. Germline V lookup: CDR1 LGHDT, CDR2 YNNKEL (reference sequence). CDR3: CASSQASGGLDTQYF. The CDR3 coding sequence is TGTGCCAGCAGCCAAGCTAGCGGGGGACTTGATACGCAGTATTTT.

The gene calls are TRBV6-1 and TRBJ2-5; possibly TRBD1 for D (6 bases). Germline values: CDR1 MNHNS, CDR2 SASEGT. This CDR3 comprises 14 residues. Trimming stripped 6 bases from V and 0 bases from J, with 11 bases between. The CDR3 DNA is TGTGCCAGCAGCCAAGGGACATACCAAGAGACCCAGTACTTC. It is translated as CASSQGTYQETQYF.

Ten or more counts support this clonotype. The chain joins TRBV7-2 to TRBJ1-5; D remains unclear. The germline V gene encodes CDR1 SGHTA and CDR2 FQGNSA. The CDR3 consists of 13 residues. V was clipped by 6 bases and J by 6 bases, with 12 bases between them. CDR3 in DNA: TGTGCCAGCAGACGGGGATCGGGTCAGCCCCAGCATTTT. It is translated as CASRRGSGQPQHF.

Only a few counts were recorded for this clonotype. The chain carries TRBV25-1 and TRBJ1-1; weak D call: TRBD1 (5 bases). The CDR3 sequence is 16 residues long. Germline V CDR1 and CDR2: MGHDK, SYGVNS. Trimming removed 7 bases from V and 1 base from J, with 19 bases in between. CDR3 sequence reads: CASIPGGARANTEAFF. The CDR3 DNA reads TGTGCCAGCATCCCCGGAGGGGCGCGGGCGAACACTGAAGCTTTCTTT.

The chain has TRBV18 and TRBJ2-1; D may be TRBD2 (6 bases). The CDR3 is 13 amino acids. CDR1 is KGHSH, CDR2 LQKENI, per germline. Trimming pared 3 bases from V and 5 bases from J, leaving 8 bases between. CDR3 in DNA: TGTGCCAGCTCACCTGTAGCGGACAATGAGCAGTTCTTC. Amino acid sequence: CASSPVADNEQFF.

This clonotype was counted many times. This rearrangement joins TRBV27 to TRBJ1-5; no firm D call. Germline V gives CDR1 MNHEY, CDR2 SMNVEV (reference sequence). V dropped 6 bases and J dropped 3 bases, with 12 bases sitting between them. The CDR3 has 14 amino acids. This CDR3 reads CASRTLQINQPQHF. CDR3 nucleotides: TGTGCCAGCAGAACTTTACAAATCAATCAGCCCCAGCATTTT.

This clonotype was recorded at least ten times. The V and J genes are TRBV7-9 and TRBJ2-7; D not certain. This CDR3 has 12 residues. Germline loops: CDR1 SEHNR, CDR2 FQNEAQ (reference sequence). The V end lost 6 bases, the J end lost 3 bases, and 9 bases lay between the germline ends. CDR3 residues: CASSLQIYEQYF. DNA of the CDR3: TGTGCCAGCAGTCTCCAGATCTACGAGCAGTACTTC. The whole variable domain, filled in from reference TRBV7-9 and TRBJ2-7, reads DTGVSQNPRHKITKRGQNVTFRCDPISEHNRLYWYRQTLGQGPEFLTYFQNEAQLEKSRLLSDRFSAERPKGSFSTLEIQRTEQGDSAMYLCASSLQIYEQYFGPGTRLTVT.

This clonotype was observed a few times. The V and J genes are TRBV6-1 and TRBJ2-1; 7 bases align to TRBD2. The CDR3 is made up of 17 amino acids. CDR1 and CDR2 from the germline V gene are MNHNS and SASEGT. With 5 bases clipped from V and 7 bases from J, the junction kept 17 bases outside the gene matches. For the CDR3, the DNA is TGTGCCAGCAGTAAGGGATTCCGGGAGGTCGTGGGGAATGAGCAGTTCTTC. Translated, it gives CASSKGFREVVGNEQFF.

The rearrangement links TRBV5-6 to TRBJ1-1, with TRBD1 matching over 8 bases. The CDR3 runs 13 residues. Trimming cost V 4 bases and J 10 bases; bases outside gene matches: 9. The germline CDR1 and CDR2 sequences are SGHDT and YYEEEE. The CDR3 protein is CASSPGTGRLAFF. Written as DNA, the CDR3 is TGTGCCAGCAGCCCGGGGACAGGAAGGCTAGCTTTCTTT.

This chain connects TRBV6-1 to TRBJ1-1; weak D call: TRBD1 (5 bases). Germline lookup yields CDR1 MNHNS and CDR2 SASEGT. This CDR3 has 14 residues. Trimming removed 7 bases at V and 5 bases at J, with 17 bases between. Here the CDR3 reads CASMGPQWATEAFF. The CDR3 nucleotides read TGTGCCAGCATGGGACCTCAGTGGGCAACTGAAGCTTTCTTT.

This clonotype was found many times. The chain is built from TRBV7-3 and TRBJ2-3; tentative D call: TRBD2 (6 bases). V gave up 2 bases and J gave up 2 bases, with 11 bases separating them. The V gene's germline CDR1 is SGHTA and CDR2 FQGTGA. The CDR3 is made up of 15 amino acids. CDR3 sequence (DNA): TGTGCCAGCAGCTTAGGTGCGGGGATCACAGATACGCAGTATTTT. Protein product: CASSLGAGITDTQYF. Together with reference TRBV7-3 and TRBJ2-3, the CDR3 gives the full variable domain: GAGVSQTPSNKVTEKGKYVELRCDPISGHTALYWYRQSLGQGPEFLIYFQGTGAADDSGLPNDRFFAVRPEGSVSTLKIQRTERGDSAVYLCASSLGAGITDTQYFGPGTRLTVL.

This clonotype has a handful of counts. A junction end diverges from the germline sequence, so it may reflect a read error. The rearrangement uses TRBV9 and TRBJ1-6; D is uncertain. The V gene's germline CDR1 is SGDLS and CDR2 YYNGEE. This CDR3 has 13 amino acids. This chain's CDR3 is CANSPSYNSPLHF. The CDR3 DNA is TGTGCCAACAGCCCCTCCTATAATTCACCCCTCCACTTT.

This clonotype has a count of ten or more. This chain joins TRBV6-1 and TRBJ2-3; 9 bases are shared with TRBD2. Germline CDR1 MNHNS, CDR2 SASEGT. The CDR3 has 14 amino acids. V shed 8 bases, J shed 3 bases, and the junction held 6 bases outside the gene matches. The CDR3 protein is CASRAGGGTDTQYF. The CDR3 bases are TGTGCCAGCCGCGCGGGGGGGGGAACAGATACGCAGTATTTT.

The chain carries TRBV24-1 and TRBJ2-2; 14 nucleotides align to TRBD2. The J segment lost 4 bases and the V segment lost 4 bases, leaving 10 bases of the junction unmatched. Germline V gene sequence: CDR1 KGHDR, CDR2 SFDVKD. The CDR3 spans 19 residues. The CDR3 sequence: CATSDSAGLAGASTGELFF. In nucleotides, the CDR3 is TGTGCCACCAGTGACTCTGCGGGACTAGCGGGAGCGAGCACCGGGGAGCTGTTTTTT.

The chain links TRBV27 to TRBJ2-1; D is possibly TRBD2 (7 bases). CDR3 length: 15 residues. CDR1 is MNHEY, CDR2 SMNVEV, per germline (reference sequence). Trimming shortened V by 1 base and J by 9 bases, and 16 bases separated the two germline ends. The CDR3 protein is CASSLLGGGRVEQFF. In DNA form, the CDR3 reads TGTGCCAGCAGTTTATTGGGAGGGGGTCGTGTTGAGCAGTTCTTC.

This clonotype was counted many times. The V call is TRBV7-9, the J call TRBJ2-1; 12 bases fit TRBD2. J was trimmed by 9 bases and V by 4 bases; bases with no gene match: 7. CDR1 and CDR2 from the germline V gene are SEHNR and FQNEAQ (reference sequence). There are 15 residues in the CDR3. In DNA, the CDR3 is TGTGCCAGCAGCTCTCTAGCGGGAGGGCCTAGTGAGCAGTTCTTC. Its protein is CASSSLAGGPSEQFF.

This clonotype was recorded many times. This chain connects TRBV11-1 to TRBJ1-4, with 10 bases fitting TRBD1. Looked up from germline, CDR1 is SGHAT and CDR2 is FQDESV (reference sequence). This CDR3 contains 14 residues. V lost 5 bases to trimming and J lost 8 bases; unmatched junction nucleotides: 5. In nucleotides, the CDR3 is TGTGCCAGCAGCGCGGGACAGGGGAAAGAAAAACTGTTTTTT. Translated, it gives CASSAGQGKEKLFF.

This clonotype was observed at least ten times. The chain combines TRBV19 with TRBJ2-2; no definite D call. The CDR3 contains 15 residues. V was pared by 3 bases and J by 7 bases, with 15 bases between. Looked up from germline, CDR1 is LNHDA and CDR2 is SQIVND (reference sequence). DNA of the CDR3: TGTGCCAGTAGTATGATGGGTTCGGTGAGCGGGGAGCTGTTTTTT. Its translation: CASSMMGSVSGELFF.

The table lists this clonotype with many counts. V usage is TRBV29-1 and J usage is TRBJ2-1; weak D call: TRBD2 (6 bases). Germline V CDR1 and CDR2: SQVTM, ANQGSEA. V was clipped by 7 bases and J by 5 bases, with 21 bases between them. The CDR3 totals 15 residues. The DNA of the CDR3 is TGCAGCGGCCAGACTAGTAGCATCGCCAACAATGAGCAGTTCTTC. Translating it yields CSGQTSSIANNEQFF.

This clonotype has a count of ten or more. V and J are TRBV28 and TRBJ2-7; either TRBD1 or TRBD2 may fit D (5 bases each). CDR3 size: 13 residues. The germline V gene encodes CDR1 MDHEN and CDR2 SYDVKM. Trimming removed 3 bases from V and 6 bases from J, with 12 bases in between. CDR3 sequence reads: CASSFFRETEQYF. As DNA, the CDR3 is TGTGCCAGCAGTTTTTTCAGGGAGACCGAGCAGTACTTC.